Following are 26 T cell receptor beta chains from one sample sequenced in a study of beta chain features in type 1 diabetes. The authors reverse transcribed all of the isolated RNA, so sequencing captured expressed TCRB transcripts. Libraries were prepared by immunoSEQ multiplex PCR; TCRdb keeps only in-frame clonotypes and omits some of them. Here the sample spans about 900,000 clones, about a sixth being singletons. Sequencing used naive CD4+ T cells from blood. The receptors here all came from a woman between 18 and 30 years old in good health.

The rearrangement links TRBV7-9 to TRBJ2-1; perhaps TRBD2 as D (5 bases). With 1 base removed from V and 9 bases from J, the gap between germline ends came to 10 bases. Looked up from germline, CDR1 is SEHNR and CDR2 is FQNEAQ (reference sequence). This CDR3 has 13 residues. CDR3 DNA: TGTGCCAGCAGCTTAGGGACTGCTTCTGAGCAGTTCTTC. Amino acids: CASSLGTASEQFF.

This clone has a handful of counts. The rearrangement joins TRBV7-9 to TRBJ1-1; no definite D call. Germline CDR1 is SEHNR and CDR2 is FQNEAQ (reference sequence). The length of the CDR3 is 13 residues. Trimming removed 2 bases from V and 2 bases from J, with 6 bases in between. The CDR3 region is CASSLRPNTEAFF. The CDR3 DNA reads as TGTGCCAGCAGCTTAAGGCCCAACACTGAAGCTTTCTTT.

This clone occurred a few times. The chain joins TRBV7-2 to TRBJ2-2; 7 positions match TRBD1. V shed 2 bases, J shed 1 base, and the junction held 4 bases outside the gene matches. The germline gives CDR1 SGHTA, CDR2 FQGNSA. This CDR3 is built from 16 residues. CDR3 protein: CASSLRGQLNTGELFF. In DNA form, the CDR3 reads TGTGCCAGCAGCTTAAGGGGACAGTTGAACACCGGGGAGCTGTTTTTT.

V is TRBV19 and J is TRBJ2-1; tentatively, D is TRBD1 or TRBD2 (5 bases each). Trimming took off 7 bases at V and 5 bases at J, with 15 bases between the two ends. The germline CDR1 and CDR2 sequences are LNHDA and SQIVND (reference sequence). The CDR3 consists of 14 residues. CDR3 coding DNA: TGTGCCAGTACCCAAGATTGGGGACACAATGAGCAGTTCTTC. Residues: CASTQDWGHNEQFF.

This chain uses TRBV5-4 with TRBJ1-2; no reliable D call. Germline V gene lookup returns CDR1 SGHNT and CDR2 YYREEE (reference sequence). V lost 4 bases and J 6 bases, leaving 16 bases between the germline ends. The CDR3 contains 14 residues. For the CDR3, the DNA is TGTGCCAGCAGCCAAGTCACAAATCTGAATGGCTACACCTTC. Its translation is CASSQVTNLNGYTF.

This clone was counted between two and nine times. The rearrangement uses TRBV28 and TRBJ2-5; TRBD1 aligns across 9 bases. V lost 4 bases, J lost 5 bases, and 11 bases stayed unmatched. Germline assignment: CDR1 MDHEN and CDR2 SYDVKM. The CDR3 extends over 16 amino acids. The CDR3 protein is CASSWDRVGGAETQYF. CDR3 bases: TGTGCCAGCAGTTGGGACAGGGTTGGCGGGGCGGAGACCCAGTACTTC.

The chain has TRBV7-3 and TRBJ2-7, with D perhaps TRBD1 or TRBD2 (5 bases each). The length of the CDR3 is 13 residues. CDR1 SGHTA and CDR2 FQGTGA come from the germline V gene. Trimming stripped 2 bases from V and 6 bases from J, with 11 bases between. Here the CDR3 reads CASSLGTSTEQYF. For the CDR3, the DNA is TGTGCCAGCAGCTTAGGGACGTCTACCGAGCAGTACTTC.

This clone occurred a few times. V and J are TRBV28 and TRBJ2-7, with 7 bases identical to TRBD1. The V gene end was trimmed by 8 bases and the J gene end by 3 bases; junction bases not matched to a gene: 7. CDR1 and CDR2 from the germline V gene are MDHEN and SYDVKM. The CDR3 consists of 13 residues. The CDR3 nucleotides are TGTGCCAGCCGACAGGGTCGCTTCTACGAGCAGTACTTC. Its protein is CASRQGRFYEQYF. The variable domain in full, with the rest retrieved from reference TRBV28 and TRBJ2-7, is DVKVTQSSRYLVKRTGEKVFLECVQDMDHENMFWYRQDPGLGLRLIYFSYDVKMKEKGDIPEGYSVSREKKERFSLILESASTNQTSMYLCASRQGRFYEQYFGPGTRLTVT.

The chain joins TRBV7-3 to TRBJ2-3; 8 bases fit TRBD2. The CDR3 spans 20 residues. With V trimmed by 6 bases and J by 1 base, 21 bases remained unmatched. Germline V gives CDR1 SGHTA, CDR2 FQGTGA. The CDR3 region has the DNA TGTGCCAGCAGACACGAACAGCGGGAGATCAGCCGCCTCGGCACAGATACGCAGTATTTT. Translating gives CASRHEQREISRLGTDTQYF.

The chain employs TRBV5-1 and TRBJ2-2; 7 nucleotides align to TRBD2. Looked up from germline, CDR1 is SGHRS and CDR2 is YFSETQ. The CDR3 covers 14 residues. The trim removed 4 bases at V and 4 bases at J, leaving 4 bases unmatched. In nucleotides, the CDR3 is TGCGCCAGCAGCGGAATAGCGGGCACCGGGGAGCTGTTTTTT. As protein: CASSGIAGTGELFF.

The table lists this clone with a few counts. The chain combines TRBV14 with TRBJ2-7; D remains ambiguous. Trimming shortened V by 4 bases and J by 2 bases, and 6 bases separated the two germline ends. Germline-derived CDR1 and CDR2 are SGHDN and FVKESK. The CDR3 spans 12 residues. The CDR3 loop reads CASSREPYEQYF. DNA of the CDR3: TGTGCCAGCAGCCGAGAACCCTACGAGCAGTACTTC.

This clone was seen a handful of times. The chain is built from TRBV19 and TRBJ2-5, with D uncertain. CDR3 length equals 14 residues. The V end lost 2 bases, the J end lost 4 bases, and 11 bases lay between the germline ends. CDR1 is LNHDA and CDR2 is SQIVND in the germline V gene (reference sequence). The CDR3 DNA reads TGTGCCAGTAGTATAACGGCAGTCGGAGAGACCCAGTACTTC. Amino acids: CASSITAVGETQYF.

This clone was seen more than once but under ten times. The chain is built from TRBV28 and TRBJ1-1; maybe TRBD1 (6 bases). Trimming pared 4 bases from V and 0 bases from J, leaving 9 bases between. Germline V gene lookup returns CDR1 MDHEN and CDR2 SYDVKM. The CDR3 is 14 amino acids. The DNA for the CDR3 is TGTGCCAGCAGTTCGGGGACACTGAACACTGAAGCTTTCTTT. Protein sequence: CASSSGTLNTEAFF.

This clone came up many times. J is TRBJ1-2 and V is TRBV14; no clear D gene. The V gene lost 2 bases and the J gene lost 3 bases, with 10 bases spanning the gap. This CDR3 comprises 14 residues. Germline loops: CDR1 SGHDN, CDR2 FVKESK. The CDR3 coding sequence is TGTGCCAGCAGCCAATTTTCGCGGTACTATGGCTACACCTTC. The encoded protein is CASSQFSRYYGYTF.

This clone has just a few counts. The CDR3 is CASSLDRITDTQYF. CDR3 coding DNA: TGTGCCAGCAGCTTAGACAGGATCACAGATACGCAGTATTTT. The chain is built from TRBV7-3 and TRBJ2-3, with D possibly being TRBD1 (6 bases). The germline gives CDR1 SGHTA, CDR2 FQGTGA. The CDR3 totals 14 residues. V lost 2 bases and J 2 bases, leaving 8 bases between the germline ends.

This clone has more than one count but fewer than ten. The same CDR3 also results from other DNA sequences found in this sample. The chain uses TRBV18 and TRBJ2-1; possibly TRBD1 for D (6 bases). The CDR3 loop spans 15 amino acids. CDR1 is KGHSH and CDR2 is LQKENI in the germline V gene. Trimming stripped 3 bases from V and 0 bases from J, with 9 bases between. DNA for the CDR3: TGTGCCAGCTCACCCGGACAGAGCTCCTACAATGAGCAGTTCTTC. It translates to CASSPGQSSYNEQFF.

The chain has TRBV28 and TRBJ2-1; 7 nucleotides agree with TRBD2. CDR1 is MDHEN, CDR2 SYDVKM, per germline. The V and J ends lost 3 bases and 5 bases, in that order; junction bases with no gene match: 22. This CDR3 has 20 residues. The CDR3 loop reads CASSLRPTQAREFFDNEQFF. CDR3 sequence (DNA): TGTGCCAGCAGTTTGCGACCGACTCAAGCGCGGGAGTTTTTTGACAATGAGCAGTTCTTC.

The chain employs TRBV7-9 and TRBJ1-1; the D gene is possibly TRBD1 (6 bases). The CDR3 spans 16 residues. The germline V and J ends were trimmed by 1 base and 1 base, with 13 bases remaining between them. The germline CDR1 and CDR2 sequences are SEHNR and FQNEAQ (reference sequence). The CDR3 here is CASSLVHRVENTEAFF. The CDR3 nucleotides are TGTGCCAGCAGCTTAGTTCACAGGGTTGAGAACACTGAAGCTTTCTTT.

The V and J genes are TRBV10-3 and TRBJ2-7; TRBD1 matches 9 bases. V was pared by 10 bases and J by 5 bases, with 9 bases of the junction left unmatched. This CDR3 spans 13 amino acids. The germline CDR1 and CDR2 sequences are ENHRY and SYGVKD. CDR3 region: CATIRDRADEQYF. The CDR3 nucleotides are TGTGCCACAATCCGGGACAGGGCTGACGAGCAGTACTTC.

V gene TRBV6-1 combines with J gene TRBJ2-7; 8 bases map to TRBD2. Germline V gives CDR1 MNHNS, CDR2 SASEGT. V lost 5 bases, J lost 4 bases, and 1 base stayed unmatched. The CDR3 has 12 amino acids. The CDR3, as DNA: TGTGCCAGCAGTCGACTAGCGTACGAGCAGTACTTC. Its translation is CASSRLAYEQYF.

V usage is TRBV28 and J usage is TRBJ2-5; possibly TRBD1 for D (5 bases). Germline V CDR1 and CDR2: MDHEN, SYDVKM. This CDR3 spans 15 amino acids. The germline V and J ends were trimmed by 2 bases and 4 bases, with 14 bases remaining between them. In DNA form, the CDR3 reads TGTGCCAGCAGTTTACGAACAGGACCCCCAGAGACCCAGTACTTC. Amino acid sequence: CASSLRTGPPETQYF.

This clone turned up a few times. The chain employs TRBV7-2 and TRBJ2-3; 7 bases align to TRBD2. This CDR3 has 13 amino acids. The V gene's germline CDR1 is SGHTA and CDR2 FQGNSA. V shed 1 base, J shed 13 bases, and the junction held 8 bases outside the gene matches. The CDR3 sequence is CASSLGWGGVKYF. The DNA for the CDR3 is TGTGCCAGCAGCTTAGGTTGGGGGGGAGTCAAGTATTTT. The variable domain in full, completed from reference TRBV7-2 and TRBJ2-3, reads GAGVSQSPSNKVTEKGKDVELRCDPISGHTALYWYRQSLGQGLEFLIYFQGNSAPDKSGLPSDRFSAERTGGSVSTLTIQRTQQEDSAVYLCASSLGWGGVKYFGPGTRLTVL.

The chain combines TRBV7-8 with TRBJ1-5, with a weak D call TRBD1 (5 bases). The CDR3 sequence is 13 residues long. Per germline, CDR1 SGHVS and CDR2 FQNEAQ. Deletions cut 8 bases from V and 6 bases from J, with 14 bases between. Here the CDR3 DNA reads TGTGCCAGCGCATGCGAGGGGTGTCAGCCCCAGCATTTT. Protein product: CASACEGCQPQHF.

A note on this clone: A junction boundary mismatches the germline segment, possibly from a read error. The chain carries TRBV6-1 and TRBJ1-2; unclear D gene. This CDR3 contains 15 residues. Germline lookup yields CDR1 MNHNS and CDR2 SASEGT. The CDR3 sequence is CASSPLSYANYGNTF. The CDR3 bases are TGTGCCAGCAGTCCATTATCCTACGCTAACTATGGCAACACCTTC.

Concerning this clone itself: Distinct nucleotide sequences in the sample also encode this CDR3. The chain links TRBV28 to TRBJ2-7; tentatively, D is TRBD2 (6 bases). This CDR3 spans 13 amino acids. Germline values: CDR1 MDHEN, CDR2 SYDVKM. V dropped 6 bases and J dropped 3 bases, with 12 bases sitting between them. This chain's CDR3 is CASRPGLLYEQYF. CDR3 DNA sequence: TGTGCCAGCAGGCCGGGACTTCTCTACGAGCAGTACTTC. The entire variable domain, with the rest obtained from reference TRBV28 and TRBJ2-7, is as follows: DVKVTQSSRYLVKRTGEKVFLECVQDMDHENMFWYRQDPGLGLRLIYFSYDVKMKEKGDIPEGYSVSREKKERFSLILESASTNQTSMYLCASRPGLLYEQYFGPGTRLTVT.

The rearrangement links TRBV25-1 to TRBJ2-3; 7 nucleotides agree with TRBD2. Trimming cost V 4 bases and J 2 bases; bases outside gene matches: 9. The CDR3 runs to 16 residues. The germline CDR1 and CDR2 sequences are MGHDK and SYGVNS. This chain's CDR3 is CASSGWSGNPTDTQYF. The CDR3 DNA reads as TGTGCCAGCAGTGGCTGGAGCGGGAACCCCACAGATACGCAGTATTTT.